The 5 T cell receptor beta chains reported below all come from one sample, sequenced in a study of T cell changes during pregnancy in multiple sclerosis. Data came from immunoSEQ multiplex PCR; TCRdb stores just in-frame clones and leaves some out. The sample consists of under 25,000 clones, roughly 85% of them appearing once. Sequenced here: CD8+ T cells from peripheral blood mononuclear cells, sampled in the first trimester of pregnancy. The receptor source for this set is a female donor in good health, enrolled as a control in a pregnancy study.

The chain combines TRBV7-2 with TRBJ2-7, with 11 nucleotides matching TRBD1. Germline V gene lookup returns CDR1 SGHTA and CDR2 FQGNSA. Trimming took 0 bases from V and 3 from J; bases not matched to a gene: 1. The CDR3 is 15 amino acids. The CDR3 coding sequence is TGTGCCAGCAGCTTAGCGGGACAGGGGGGCTACGAGCAGTACTTC. Residues: CASSLAGQGGYEQYF.

The rearrangement uses TRBV19 and TRBJ2-4; 7 nucleotides line up with TRBD1. The CDR3 has 14 amino acids. With 10 bases clipped from V and 1 base from J, the junction kept 7 bases outside the gene matches. Germline V gives CDR1 LNHDA, CDR2 SQIVND (reference sequence). The CDR3 spells CATRDSGAKNIQYF. The CDR3 DNA follows: TGTGCCACCCGGGACAGTGGGGCCAAAAACATTCAGTACTTC.

This rearrangement joins TRBV6-5 to TRBJ2-1; 7 nucleotides agree with TRBD2. The CDR3 contains 11 residues. CDR1 is MNHEY and CDR2 is SVGAGI in the germline V gene. Unmatched junction bases numbered 5, after V lost 3 bases and J lost 15 bases. CDR3 DNA sequence: TGTGCCAGCAGTTATGGACGGGAGGCGTTCTTC. It codes for CASSYGREAFF.

This rearrangement joins TRBV28 to TRBJ2-7; no reliable D call. CDR1 and CDR2 (germline): MDHEN, SYDVKM. Trimming removed 1 base from V and 0 bases from J, with 16 bases in between. CDR3 length equals 17 residues. CDR3 loop: CASSLSRQLSSSYEQYF. DNA of the CDR3: TGTGCCAGCAGTTTATCGAGGCAGCTTTCTAGCTCCTACGAGCAGTACTTC.

The chain has TRBV4-3 and TRBJ2-7; D is perhaps TRBD1 (5 bases). This CDR3 is 16 amino acids long. The V gene's germline CDR1 is LGHNA and CDR2 YSLEER. V lost 0 bases to trimming and J lost 5 bases, with 17 bases between them. This CDR3 reads CASSQDSGLGWNEQYF. CDR3 nucleotides: TGCGCCAGCAGCCAAGATTCAGGGCTGGGATGGAACGAGCAGTACTTC.